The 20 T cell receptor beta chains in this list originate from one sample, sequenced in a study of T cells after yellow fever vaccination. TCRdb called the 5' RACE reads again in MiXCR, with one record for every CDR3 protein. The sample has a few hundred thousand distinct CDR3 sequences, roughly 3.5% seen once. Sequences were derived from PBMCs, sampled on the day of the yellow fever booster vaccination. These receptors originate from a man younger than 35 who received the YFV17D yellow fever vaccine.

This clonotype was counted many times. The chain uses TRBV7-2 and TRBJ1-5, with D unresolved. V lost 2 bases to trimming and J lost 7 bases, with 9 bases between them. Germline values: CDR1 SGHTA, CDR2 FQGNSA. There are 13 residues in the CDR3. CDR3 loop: CASSLLNNQPQHF. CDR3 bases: TGTGCCAGCAGCTTACTCAACAACCAGCCCCAGCATTTT.

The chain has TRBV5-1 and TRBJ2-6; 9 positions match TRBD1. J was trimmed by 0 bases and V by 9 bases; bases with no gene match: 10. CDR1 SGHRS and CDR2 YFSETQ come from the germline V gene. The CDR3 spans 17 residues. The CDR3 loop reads CANQDRGPFSGANVLTF. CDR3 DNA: TGCGCCAACCAGGACAGGGGCCCTTTCTCTGGGGCCAACGTCCTGACTTTC.

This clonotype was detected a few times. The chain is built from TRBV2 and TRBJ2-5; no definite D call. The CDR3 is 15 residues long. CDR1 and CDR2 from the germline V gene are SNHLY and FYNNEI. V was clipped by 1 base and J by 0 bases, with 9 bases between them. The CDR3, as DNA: TGTGCCAGCAGTGAAGGGAACCCGTACCAAGAGACCCAGTACTTC. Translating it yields CASSEGNPYQETQYF. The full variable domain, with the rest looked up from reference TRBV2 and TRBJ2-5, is EPEVTQTPSHQVTQMGQEVILRCVPISNHLYFYWYRQILGQKVEFLVSFYNNEISEKSEIFDDQFSVERPDGSNFTLKIRSTKLEDSAMYFCASSEGNPYQETQYFGPGTRLLVL.

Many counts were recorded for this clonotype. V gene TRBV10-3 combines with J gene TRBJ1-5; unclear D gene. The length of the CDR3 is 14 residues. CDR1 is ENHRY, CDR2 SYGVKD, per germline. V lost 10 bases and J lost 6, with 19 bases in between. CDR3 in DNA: TGTGCCACCACCGGGGAGGTGGCGGGTCAGCCCCAGCATTTT. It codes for CATTGEVAGQPQHF.

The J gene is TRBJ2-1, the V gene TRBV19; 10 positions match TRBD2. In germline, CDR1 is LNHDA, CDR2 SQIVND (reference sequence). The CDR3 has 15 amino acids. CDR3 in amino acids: CASSRTSGEYNEQFF. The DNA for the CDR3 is TGTGCGAGTTCTAGGACTAGCGGAGAGTACAATGAGCAGTTCTTC.

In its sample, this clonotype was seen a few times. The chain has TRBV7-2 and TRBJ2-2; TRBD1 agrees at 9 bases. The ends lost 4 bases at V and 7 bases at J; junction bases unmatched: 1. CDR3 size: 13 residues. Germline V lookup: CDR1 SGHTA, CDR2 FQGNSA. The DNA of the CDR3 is TGTGCCAGCAGCTGGGGACAGGGCGGGGAGCTGTTTTTT. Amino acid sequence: CASSWGQGGELFF.

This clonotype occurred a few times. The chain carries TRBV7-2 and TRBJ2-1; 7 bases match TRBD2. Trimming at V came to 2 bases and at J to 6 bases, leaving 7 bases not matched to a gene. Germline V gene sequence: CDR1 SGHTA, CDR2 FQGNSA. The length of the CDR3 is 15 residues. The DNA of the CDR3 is TGTGCCAGCAGCTTATTTCTCTCTAGCGGCAATGAGCAGTTCTTC. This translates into CASSLFLSSGNEQFF.

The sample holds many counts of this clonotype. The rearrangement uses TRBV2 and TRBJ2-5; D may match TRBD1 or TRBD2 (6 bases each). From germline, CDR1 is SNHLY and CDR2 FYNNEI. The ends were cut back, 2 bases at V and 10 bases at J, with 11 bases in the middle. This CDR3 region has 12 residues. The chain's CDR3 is CASSESGGLQYF. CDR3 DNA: TGTGCCAGCAGTGAATCTGGGGGGCTCCAGTACTTC.

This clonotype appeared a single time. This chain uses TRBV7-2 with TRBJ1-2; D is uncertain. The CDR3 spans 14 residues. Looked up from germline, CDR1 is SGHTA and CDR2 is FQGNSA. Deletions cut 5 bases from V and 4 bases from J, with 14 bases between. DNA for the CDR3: TGTGCCAGCAGCCCCCAGAGAGAGGCCTATGGCTACACCTTC. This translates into CASSPQREAYGYTF.

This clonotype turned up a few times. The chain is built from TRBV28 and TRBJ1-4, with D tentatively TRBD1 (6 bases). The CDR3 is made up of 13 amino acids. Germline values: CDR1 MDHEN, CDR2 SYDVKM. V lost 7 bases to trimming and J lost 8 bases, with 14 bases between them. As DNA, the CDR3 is TGTGCCAGCATCACCGGGACACGAGAAAAACTGTTTTTT. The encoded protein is CASITGTREKLFF.

The CDR3 DNA reads TGTGCCAGCCAACCAGGGTTTAATCAGCCCCAGCATTTT. This codes for CASQPGFNQPQHF. V is TRBV6-5 and J is TRBJ1-5, with D possibly TRBD1 on 5 matching bases. V lost 8 bases and J 4 bases, leaving 12 bases between the germline ends. CDR3 size: 13 residues. The germline CDR1 and CDR2 sequences are MNHEY and SVGAGI.

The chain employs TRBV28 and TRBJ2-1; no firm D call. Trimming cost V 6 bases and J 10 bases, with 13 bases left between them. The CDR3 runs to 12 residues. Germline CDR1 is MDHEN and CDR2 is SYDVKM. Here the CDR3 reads CASSPSGSEQFF. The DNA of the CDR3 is TGTGCCAGCAGCCCCAGTGGATCGGAGCAGTTCTTC. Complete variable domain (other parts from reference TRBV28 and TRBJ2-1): DVKVTQSSRYLVKRTGEKVFLECVQDMDHENMFWYRQDPGLGLRLIYFSYDVKMKEKGDIPEGYSVSREKKERFSLILESASTNQTSMYLCASSPSGSEQFFGPGTRLTVL.

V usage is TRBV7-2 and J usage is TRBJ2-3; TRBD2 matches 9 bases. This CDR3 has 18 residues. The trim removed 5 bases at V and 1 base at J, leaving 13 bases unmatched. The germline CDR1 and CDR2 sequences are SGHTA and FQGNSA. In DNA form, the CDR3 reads TGTGCCAGCAGCCTAAGGCCCCCTAGCGGGGTGGGCACAGATACGCAGTATTTT. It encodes CASSLRPPSGVGTDTQYF.

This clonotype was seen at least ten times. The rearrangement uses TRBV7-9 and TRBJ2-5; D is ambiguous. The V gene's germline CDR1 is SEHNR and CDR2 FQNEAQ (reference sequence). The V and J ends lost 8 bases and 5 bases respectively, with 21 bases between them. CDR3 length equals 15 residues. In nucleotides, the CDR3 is TGTGCCAGCCGATGGACGCCTACTATGGGGGAGACCCAGTACTTC. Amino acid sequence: CASRWTPTMGETQYF.

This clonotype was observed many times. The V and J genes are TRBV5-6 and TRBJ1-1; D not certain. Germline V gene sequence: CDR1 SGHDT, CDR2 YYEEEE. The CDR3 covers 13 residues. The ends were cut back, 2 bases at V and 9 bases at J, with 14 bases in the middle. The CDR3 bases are TGTGCCAGCAGCTTCGTGACCGTGGGCCAAGCTTTCTTT. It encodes CASSFVTVGQAFF.

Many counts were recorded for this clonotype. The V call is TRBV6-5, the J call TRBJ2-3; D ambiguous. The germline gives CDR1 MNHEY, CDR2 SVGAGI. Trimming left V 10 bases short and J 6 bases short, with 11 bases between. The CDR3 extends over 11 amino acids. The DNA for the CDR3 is TGTGCCACCTCGTCTTGGGATACGCAGTATTTT. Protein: CATSSWDTQYF.

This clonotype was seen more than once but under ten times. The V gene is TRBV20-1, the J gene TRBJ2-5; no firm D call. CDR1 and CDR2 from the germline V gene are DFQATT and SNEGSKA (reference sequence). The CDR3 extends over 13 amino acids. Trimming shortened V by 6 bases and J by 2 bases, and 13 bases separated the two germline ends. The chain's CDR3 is CSAPERGQETQYF. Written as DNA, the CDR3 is TGCAGTGCCCCAGAGCGAGGTCAAGAGACCCAGTACTTC.

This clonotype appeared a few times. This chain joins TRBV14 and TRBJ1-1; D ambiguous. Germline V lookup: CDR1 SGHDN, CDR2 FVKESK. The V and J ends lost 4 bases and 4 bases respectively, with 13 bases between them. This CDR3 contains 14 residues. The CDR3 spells CASSRRASVTEAFF. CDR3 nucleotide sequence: TGTGCCAGCAGCCGGAGGGCTTCAGTCACTGAAGCTTTCTTT. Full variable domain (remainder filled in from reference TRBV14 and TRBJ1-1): EAGVTQFPSHSVIEKGQTVTLRCDPISGHDNLYWYRRVMGKEIKFLLHFVKESKQDESGMPNNRFLAERTGGTYSTLKVQPAELEDSGVYFCASSRRASVTEAFFGQGTRLTVV.

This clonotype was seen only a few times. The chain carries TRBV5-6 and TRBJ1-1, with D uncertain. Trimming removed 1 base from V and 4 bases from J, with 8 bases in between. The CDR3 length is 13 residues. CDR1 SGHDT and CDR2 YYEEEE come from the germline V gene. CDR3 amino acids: CASSLLGSTEAFF. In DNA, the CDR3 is TGTGCCAGCAGCTTGCTAGGGAGCACTGAAGCTTTCTTT.

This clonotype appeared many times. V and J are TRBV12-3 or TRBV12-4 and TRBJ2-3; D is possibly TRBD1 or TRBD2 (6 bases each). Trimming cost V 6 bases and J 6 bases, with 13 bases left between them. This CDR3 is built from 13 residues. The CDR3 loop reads CASSRGGQDTQYF. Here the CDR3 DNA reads TGTGCCAGCAGCAGGGGAGGCCAGGATACGCAGTATTTT.